This passage covers 7 T cell receptor beta chains from one sample sequenced in a study of blood T cell repertoires in COVID-19. The method was immunoSEQ multiplex PCR; TCRdb's version includes in-frame clones alone and lacks a portion of them. The sample includes 200,000 to 250,000 clones, 84% of them seen just once. The specimen was peripheral blood. These receptors came from a man younger than 45 with active or convalescent COVID-19.

V usage is TRBV12-5 and J usage is TRBJ2-1; tentative D call: TRBD1 (6 bases). The V end was cut by 7 bases, the J end by 0 bases, with 16 bases between. Germline values: CDR1 LGHNT, CDR2 FRNRAP. The CDR3 has 16 amino acids. Here the CDR3 DNA reads TGTGCTAGTGCTTCATCGGGGACACGCTCCTACAATGAGCAGTTCTTC. It codes for CASASSGTRSYNEQFF.

The chain has TRBV9 and TRBJ2-1; possible D gene TRBD1, 7 bases. The CDR3 length is 15 residues. Per the germline V gene, CDR1 is SGDLS and CDR2 is YYNGEE. Trimming shortened V by 6 bases and J by 3 bases, and 16 bases separated the two germline ends. CDR3 residues: CASTLRGDSYNEQFF. In DNA form, the CDR3 reads TGTGCCAGCACCCTTAGGGGGGACAGCTACAATGAGCAGTTCTTC.

This clone was seen only a few times. The chain links TRBV7-9 to TRBJ1-4, with 8 bases lining up with TRBD1. Trimming at V came to 5 bases and at J to 0 bases, leaving 5 bases not matched to a gene. The CDR3 runs 16 residues. Per germline, CDR1 SEHNR and CDR2 FQNEAQ (reference sequence). For the CDR3, the DNA is TGTGCCAGCAGCGGACAGGGAAGGGCAACTAATGAAAAACTGTTTTTT. This gives the protein CASSGQGRATNEKLFF.

This chain joins TRBV19 and TRBJ2-1, with 7 positions matching TRBD1. From germline, CDR1 is LNHDA and CDR2 SQIVND (reference sequence). The CDR3 contains 14 residues. The V and J ends lost 7 bases and 2 bases, in that order; junction bases with no gene match: 5. The CDR3 protein is CASTRGGTYNEQFF. The CDR3 DNA follows: TGTGCCAGTACGCGAGGGGGCACCTACAATGAGCAGTTCTTC.

The V and J genes are TRBV28 and TRBJ2-5; 10 bases fit TRBD2. V shed 5 bases and J 4 bases; nucleotides not matched to a gene: 7. This CDR3 is built from 15 residues. Germline V gene lookup returns CDR1 MDHEN and CDR2 SYDVKM. The CDR3 is CASSRAGGLLETQYF. Written as DNA, the CDR3 is TGTGCCAGCAGTCGAGCGGGAGGGCTGCTAGAGACCCAGTACTTC.

This clone was picked up one time. This chain uses TRBV14 with TRBJ2-5; D unresolved. V was shortened by 0 bases and J by 5 bases, with 13 bases between the two germline ends. This CDR3 contains 15 residues. Germline loops: CDR1 SGHDN, CDR2 FVKESK. The CDR3 bases are TGTGCCAGCAGCCAAGAAGCCGGGTTTGGCGAGACCCAGTACTTC. Translating gives CASSQEAGFGETQYF.

This chain connects TRBV30 to TRBJ2-3, with D maybe TRBD1 (6 bases). CDR3 length: 12 residues. Germline CDR1 and CDR2: GTSNPN and SVGIG (reference sequence). Trimming cost V 3 bases and J 3 bases, with 7 bases left between them. The CDR3 DNA sequence: TGTGCCTGGAGCCAGGGGACAGATACGCAGTATTTT. It codes for CAWSQGTDTQYF.